A selection of T cell receptor beta chains follows, all from one sample in a study of shared clonotypes between healthy human individuals. The method was immunoSEQ multiplex PCR; TCRdb's version includes in-frame clones alone and lacks a portion of them. The sample lists hundreds of thousands of clones, less than 80% seen once, with over 10% in the top ten. Sequenced sample: PBMCs. All receptors derive from a woman aged 35 to 49 in good health. Some clones in this sample may be carry-over from other donors' samples. CDR3s include the opening cysteine and the closing phenylalanine or tryptophan. The D gene is left open where the match is weak.

TRBD1 TRBJ2-5 TRBV6-1 CASSEAQGARETQYF
TRBD1 TRBJ1-2 TRBV19 CASSGIGLDRNYGYTF
- TRBJ2-5 TRBV11-2 CASSPRGLGKETQYF
- TRBJ1-1 TRBV28 CASTYTQGNTEAFF
- TRBJ2-3 TRBV18 CASSPGDTTDTQYF
TRBD1 TRBJ2-7 TRBV7-8 CASSLTGTGPHEQYF
- TRBJ2-7 TRBV7-3 CASSLEAGREQYF
- TRBJ2-2 TRBV7-9 CASSPKRYSNTGELFF
TRBD2 TRBJ2-5 TRBV28 CASSLPRAGGPGETQYF
TRBD1 TRBJ1-5 TRBV30 CAWSEDRVQPQHF